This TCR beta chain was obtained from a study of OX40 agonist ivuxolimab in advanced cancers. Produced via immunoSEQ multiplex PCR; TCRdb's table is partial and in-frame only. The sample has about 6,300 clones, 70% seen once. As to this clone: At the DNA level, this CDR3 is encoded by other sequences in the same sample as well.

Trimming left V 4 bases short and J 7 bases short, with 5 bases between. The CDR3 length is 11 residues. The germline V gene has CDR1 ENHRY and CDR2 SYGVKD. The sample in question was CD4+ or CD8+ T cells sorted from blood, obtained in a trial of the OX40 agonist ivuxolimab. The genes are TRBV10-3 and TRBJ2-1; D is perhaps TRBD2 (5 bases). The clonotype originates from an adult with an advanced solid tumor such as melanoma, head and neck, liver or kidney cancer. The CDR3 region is CAISAGNEQFF. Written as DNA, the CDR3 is TGTGCCATCAGTGCGGGGAATGAGCAGTTCTTC.